Presented here are 31 T cell receptor beta chains from one specimen sequenced in a study of T cells expressing NK-cell markers (dated by TCRdb to about 2020). Libraries were made using 5' RACE. The sequencing machine was an Illumina HiSeq 2000. TCRdb reprocessed the reads; each CDR3 protein sequence makes one entry, and DNA is unavailable. The sample's own table lists over 250,000 distinct CDR3 sequences. In total, the top ten clones hold 3.5% to 5% of the sample. Sequenced material: blood T cells: a sorted CD56 or NKG2C T cell subset, CD4+ or CD8+ T cells, or bulk PBMC T cells (not recorded which). The receptors stem from a woman between 18 and 70 years old in good health.

The chain combines TRBV28 with TRBJ2-7. The CDR3 totals 12 residues. CDR1 and CDR2 from the germline V gene are MDHEN and SYDVKM. CDR3 protein: CASSLSLGRRYF.

The rearrangement links TRBV4-2 to TRBJ2-3; the TRBD1 assignment by TCRdb is unverifiable without DNA. Germline CDR1 reads LGHNA; CDR2 reads YNFKEQ. The CDR3 consists of 14 residues. The chain's CDR3 is CASSQESGADTQYF.

The V gene is TRBV4-3, the J gene TRBJ2-3; TCRdb's D call, TRBD1, is unchecked because there is no DNA. Germline CDR1 reads LGHNA; CDR2 reads YSLEER. CDR3 length: 15 amino acids. CDR3: CASSQHPGPGDTQYF.

J is TRBJ2-4 and V is TRBV7-2; TCRdb proposes TRBD2, but this gene call is untestable without DNA. The length of the CDR3 is 15 residues. Germline V CDR1 and CDR2: SGHTA, FQGNSA. CDR3 protein: CASSPIGASFNIQYF.

V and J are TRBV3-1 and TRBJ2-1; TCRdb indicates TRBD2, and absent DNA this call remains unverified. Germline V gives CDR1 LGHDT, CDR2 YNNKEL (reference sequence). The CDR3 covers 19 residues. CDR3 residues: CASSQGIAGGSSSYNEQFF.

The CDR3 sequence is CASNDLSSYNEQFF. This chain joins TRBV19 and TRBJ2-1. The CDR3 runs to 14 residues. From germline, CDR1 is LNHDA and CDR2 SQIVND (reference sequence).

The J gene is TRBJ2-5, the V gene TRBV12-5; TCRdb names TRBD1, which stays unverified in the absence of DNA. Germline V gene lookup returns CDR1 LGHNT and CDR2 FRNRAP. The CDR3 is 12 amino acids. The CDR3 sequence: CASGRGQETQYF.

The V call is TRBV20-1, the J call TRBJ2-3. CDR1 and CDR2 from the germline V gene are DFQATT and SNEGSKA (reference sequence). The CDR3 is 11 residues long. The CDR3 loop is CSALVPDTQYF.

The V call is TRBV25-1, the J call TRBJ2-4; with no DNA, the TCRdb D assignment of TRBD1 cannot be verified. Germline V gives CDR1 MGHDK, CDR2 SYGVNS. The CDR3 extends over 14 amino acids. The CDR3 sequence: CASSDRDIKNIQYF.

This chain connects TRBV7-9 to TRBJ2-2. The length of the CDR3 is 13 residues. Germline CDR1 and CDR2: SEHNR and FQNEAQ (reference sequence). The CDR3 spells CASSLSFSGELFF.

The chain combines TRBV20-1 with TRBJ2-1; TCRdb's assignment of TRBD2 cannot be checked, as there is no DNA. CDR3 length equals 13 residues. Germline CDR1 and CDR2: DFQATT and SNEGSKA (reference sequence). The CDR3 loop is CSANGLASDEQFF.

The chain couples TRBV6-2 or TRBV6-3 to TRBJ2-5; the TCRdb D gene call, TRBD2, has no DNA to confirm it. The germline CDR1 and CDR2 sequences are MNHEY and SVGEGT. The CDR3 loop spans 17 amino acids. CDR3 sequence reads: CASSKKRGMSLRETQYF.

The chain has TRBV4-3 and TRBJ1-3. Per germline, CDR1 LGHNA and CDR2 YSLEER. This CDR3 has 14 amino acids. CDR3 sequence: CASSQGTSGNTIYF.

The chain links TRBV4-2 to TRBJ2-1. This CDR3 has 15 amino acids. Germline CDR1 reads LGHNA; CDR2 reads YNFKEQ. The chain's CDR3 is CASSQEGSPHNEQFF.

This chain joins TRBV6-2 or TRBV6-3 and TRBJ2-6; TCRdb outputs TRBD1, but without DNA this stays unchecked. The CDR3 length is 15 residues. CDR1 MNHEY and CDR2 SVGEGT come from the germline V gene. CDR3 in amino acids: CASSSPGKGANVLTF.

The chain combines TRBV6-5 with TRBJ2-5; TCRdb lists TRBD1, though no DNA is available to test this call. CDR3 length: 15 amino acids. CDR1 is MNHEY and CDR2 is SVGAGI in the germline V gene. The CDR3 reads CASSSTGDTKETQYF.

This chain uses TRBV7-3 with TRBJ2-2; TCRdb outputs TRBD1, but without DNA this stays unchecked. The CDR3 is 15 residues long. Germline values: CDR1 SGHTA, CDR2 FQGTGA. CDR3 protein: CASSPGQGYTGELFF.

The chain combines TRBV25-1 with TRBJ2-1; TCRdb names TRBD2, which stays unverified in the absence of DNA. Germline loops: CDR1 MGHDK, CDR2 SYGVNS. This CDR3 has 15 amino acids. CDR3 region: CASSEWTSGYNEQFF.

The chain uses TRBV12-3 or TRBV12-4 and TRBJ2-1; TCRdb's D gene call, TRBD1, goes unchecked for lack of DNA. The CDR3 extends over 16 amino acids. This CDR3 is CASSSQSGRLDNEQFF.

The rearrangement uses TRBV4-1 and TRBJ2-3; checking the TCRdb D call of TRBD2 is not possible without DNA. This CDR3 is built from 18 residues. The germline V gene has CDR1 MGHRA and CDR2 YSYEKL. CDR3 protein: CASSQVMRPRGEEDTQYF.

V and J are TRBV28 and TRBJ1-1. The CDR3 consists of 13 residues. The germline gives CDR1 MDHEN, CDR2 SYDVKM. The CDR3 region is CASNGGIKTEAFF.

The chain combines TRBV7-2 with TRBJ2-7. The germline V gene encodes CDR1 SGHTA and CDR2 FQGNSA. The CDR3 runs 14 residues. The CDR3 is CASSLAGVTYEQYF.

This chain uses TRBV7-2 with TRBJ1-4. The CDR3 is made up of 16 amino acids. Germline lookup yields CDR1 SGHTA and CDR2 FQGNSA. The CDR3 protein is CASSLHTSATNEKLFF.

V gene TRBV7-2 combines with J gene TRBJ2-1. Germline assignment: CDR1 SGHTA and CDR2 FQGNSA. There are 14 residues in the CDR3. This CDR3 reads CASRPRSRDDEQFF.

This chain joins TRBV7-9 and TRBJ2-1; no DNA is available, so the TRBD1 call from TCRdb remains unchecked. The CDR3 length is 13 residues. The germline CDR1 and CDR2 sequences are SEHNR and FQNEAQ (reference sequence). CDR3 loop: CASSHAGFYEQFF.

The chain uses TRBV6-1 and TRBJ2-7; the TRBD1 assignment by TCRdb is unverifiable without DNA. The CDR3 consists of 14 residues. Germline lookup yields CDR1 MNHNS and CDR2 SASEGT. The CDR3 is CASSPTGGTYEQYF.

V is TRBV21-1 and J is TRBJ2-3; the TCRdb D gene call, TRBD1, has no DNA to confirm it. TRBV21-1 is annotated as a pseudogene. CDR3 length: 19 amino acids. This CDR3 is CASSKVGPSGGARTDTQYF.

This chain's CDR3 is CASSPPGDRSLIPLHF. The chain is built from TRBV6-1 and TRBJ1-6; TCRdb calls TRBD1, which cannot be checked without DNA. CDR3 length: 16 residues. Per the germline V gene, CDR1 is MNHNS and CDR2 is SASEGT.

V usage is TRBV6-1 and J usage is TRBJ2-1; TCRdb's D call of TRBD2 is untestable without DNA. Germline V gene data show CDR1 as MNHNS and CDR2 as SASEGT. The CDR3 totals 14 residues. The CDR3 is CASTRLAGANEQFF.

The chain recombines TRBV7-3 with TRBJ2-1; TCRdb selects TRBD2, and the lack of DNA leaves this call unchecked. The germline V gene has CDR1 SGHTA and CDR2 FQGTGA. The CDR3 spans 15 residues. CDR3 sequence: CASSPPGLTYNEQFF.

This chain joins TRBV28 and TRBJ2-7. This CDR3 is built from 15 residues. Germline V gives CDR1 MDHEN, CDR2 SYDVKM. CDR3 residues: CASSLVIQSSYEQYF. The full variable domain, with the rest looked up from reference TRBV28 and TRBJ2-7, is DVKVTQSSRYLVKRTGEKVFLECVQDMDHENMFWYRQDPGLGLRLIYFSYDVKMKEKGDIPEGYSVSREKKERFSLILESASTNQTSMYLCASSLVIQSSYEQYFGPGTRLTVT.